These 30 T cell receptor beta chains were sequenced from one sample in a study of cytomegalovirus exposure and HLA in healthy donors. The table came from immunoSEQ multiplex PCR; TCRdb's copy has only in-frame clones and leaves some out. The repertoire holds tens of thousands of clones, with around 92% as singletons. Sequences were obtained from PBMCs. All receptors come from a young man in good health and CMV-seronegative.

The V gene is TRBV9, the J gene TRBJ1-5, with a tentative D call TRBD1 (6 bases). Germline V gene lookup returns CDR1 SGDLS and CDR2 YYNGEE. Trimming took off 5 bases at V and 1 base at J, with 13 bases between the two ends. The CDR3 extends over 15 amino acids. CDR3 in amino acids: CASSRTTGSNQPQHF. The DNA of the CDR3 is TGTGCCAGCAGTAGAACGACAGGAAGCAATCAGCCCCAGCATTTT.

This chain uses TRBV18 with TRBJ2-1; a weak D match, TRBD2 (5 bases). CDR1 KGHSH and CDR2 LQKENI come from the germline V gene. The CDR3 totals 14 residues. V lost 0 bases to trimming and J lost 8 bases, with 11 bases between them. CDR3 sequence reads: CASSPPDDGDEQFF. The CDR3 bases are TGTGCCAGCTCACCACCGGACGACGGGGATGAGCAGTTCTTC. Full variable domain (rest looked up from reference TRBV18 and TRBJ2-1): NAGVMQNPRHLVRRRGQEARLRCSPMKGHSHVYWYRQLPEEGLKFMVYLQKENIIDESGMPKERFSAEFPKEGPSILRIQQVVRGDSAAYFCASSPPDDGDEQFFGPGTRLTVL.

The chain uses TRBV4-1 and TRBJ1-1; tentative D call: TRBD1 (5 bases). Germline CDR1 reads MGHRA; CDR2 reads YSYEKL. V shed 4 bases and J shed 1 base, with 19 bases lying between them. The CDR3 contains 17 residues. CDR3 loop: CASSPLGEGPKNTEAFF. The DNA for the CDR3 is TGCGCCAGCAGCCCTTTAGGGGAAGGACCGAAGAACACTGAAGCTTTCTTT.

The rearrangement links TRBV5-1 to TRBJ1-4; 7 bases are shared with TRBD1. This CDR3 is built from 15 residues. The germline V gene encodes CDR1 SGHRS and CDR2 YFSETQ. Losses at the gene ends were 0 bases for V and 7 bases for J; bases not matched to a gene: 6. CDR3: CASSLGQGEIEKLFF. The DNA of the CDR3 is TGCGCCAGCAGCTTGGGACAGGGAGAAATTGAAAAACTGTTTTTT.

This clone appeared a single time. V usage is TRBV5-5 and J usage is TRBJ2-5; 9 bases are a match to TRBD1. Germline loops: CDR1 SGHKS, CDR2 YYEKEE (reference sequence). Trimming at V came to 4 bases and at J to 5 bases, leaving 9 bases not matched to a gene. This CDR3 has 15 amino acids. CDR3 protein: CASSVVGQGLETQYF. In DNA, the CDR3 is TGTGCCAGCAGCGTTGTGGGACAGGGTCTCGAGACCCAGTACTTC.

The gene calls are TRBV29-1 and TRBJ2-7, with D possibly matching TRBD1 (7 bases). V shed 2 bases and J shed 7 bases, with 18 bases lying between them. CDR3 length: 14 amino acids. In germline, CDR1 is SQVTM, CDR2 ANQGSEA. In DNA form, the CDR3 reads TGCAGCGTTGAAAATGGCCAGGGGGGTTTAGAGCAGTACTTC. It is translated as CSVENGQGGLEQYF.

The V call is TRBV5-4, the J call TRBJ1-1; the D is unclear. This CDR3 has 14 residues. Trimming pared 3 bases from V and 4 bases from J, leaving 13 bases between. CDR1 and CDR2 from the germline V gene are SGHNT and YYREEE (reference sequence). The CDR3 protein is CASSSQKRSTEAFF. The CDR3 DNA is TGTGCCAGCAGCTCCCAGAAACGGAGCACTGAAGCTTTCTTT. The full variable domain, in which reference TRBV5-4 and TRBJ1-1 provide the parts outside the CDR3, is ETGVTQSPTHLIKTRGQQVTLRCSSQSGHNTVSWYQQALGQGPQFIFQYYREEENGRGNFPPRFSGLQFPNYSSELNVNALELDDSALYLCASSSQKRSTEAFFGQGTRLTVV.

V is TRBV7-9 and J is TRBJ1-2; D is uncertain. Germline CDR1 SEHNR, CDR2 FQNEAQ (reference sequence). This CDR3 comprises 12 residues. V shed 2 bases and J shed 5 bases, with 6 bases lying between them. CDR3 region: CASSLTPYGYTF. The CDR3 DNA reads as TGTGCCAGCAGCTTAACACCTTATGGCTACACCTTC.

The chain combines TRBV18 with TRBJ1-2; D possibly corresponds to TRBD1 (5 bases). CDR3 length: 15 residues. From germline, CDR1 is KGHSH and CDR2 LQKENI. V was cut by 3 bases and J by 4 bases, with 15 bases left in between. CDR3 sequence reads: CASSPEGFAAYGYTF. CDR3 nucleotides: TGTGCCAGCTCACCGGAGGGGTTTGCGGCCTATGGCTACACCTTC.

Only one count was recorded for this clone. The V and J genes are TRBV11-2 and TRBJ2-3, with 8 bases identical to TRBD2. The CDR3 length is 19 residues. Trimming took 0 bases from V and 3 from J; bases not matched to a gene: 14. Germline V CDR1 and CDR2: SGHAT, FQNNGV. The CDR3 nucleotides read TGTGCCAGCAGCTTAGATCCGACCGGGACTAGAGGAATAACAGATACGCAGTATTTT. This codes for CASSLDPTGTRGITDTQYF.

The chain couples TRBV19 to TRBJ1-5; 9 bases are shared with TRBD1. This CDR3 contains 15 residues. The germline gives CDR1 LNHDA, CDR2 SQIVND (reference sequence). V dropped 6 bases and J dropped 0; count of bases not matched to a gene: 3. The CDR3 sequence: CASRTTGGSNQPQHF. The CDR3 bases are TGTGCCAGTAGGACGACAGGGGGTAGCAATCAGCCCCAGCATTTT.

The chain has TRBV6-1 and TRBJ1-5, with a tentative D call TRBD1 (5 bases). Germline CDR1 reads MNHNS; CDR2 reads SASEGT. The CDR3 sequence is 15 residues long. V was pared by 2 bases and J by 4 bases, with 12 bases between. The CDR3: CASSEIQGANQPQHF. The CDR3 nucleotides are TGTGCCAGCAGTGAAATTCAAGGGGCGAATCAGCCCCAGCATTTT.

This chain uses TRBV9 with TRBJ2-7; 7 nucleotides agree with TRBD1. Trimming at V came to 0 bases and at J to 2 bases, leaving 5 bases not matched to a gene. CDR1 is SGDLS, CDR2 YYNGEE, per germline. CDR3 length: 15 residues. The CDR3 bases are TGTGCCAGCAGCGTAGATTGGGACAGTACCTACGAGCAGTACTTC. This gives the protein CASSVDWDSTYEQYF. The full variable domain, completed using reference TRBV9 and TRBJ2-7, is DSGVTQTPKHLITATGQRVTLRCSPRSGDLSVYWYQQSLDQGLQFLIQYYNGEERAKGNILERFSAQQFPDLHSELNLSSLELGDSALYFCASSVDWDSTYEQYFGPGTRLTVT.

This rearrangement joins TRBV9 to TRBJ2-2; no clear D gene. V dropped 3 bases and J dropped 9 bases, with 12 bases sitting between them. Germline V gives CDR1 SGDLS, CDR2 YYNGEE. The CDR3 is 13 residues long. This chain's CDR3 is CASSGYSFRELFF. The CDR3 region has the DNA TGTGCCAGCAGCGGGTACAGTTTCCGGGAGCTGTTTTTT.

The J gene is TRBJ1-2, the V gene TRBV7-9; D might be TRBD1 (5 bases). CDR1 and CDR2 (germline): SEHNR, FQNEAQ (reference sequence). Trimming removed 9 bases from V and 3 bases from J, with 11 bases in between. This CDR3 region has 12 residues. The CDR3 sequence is CASSREDYGYTF. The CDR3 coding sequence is TGTGCCAGTAGCAGGGAGGACTATGGCTACACCTTC.

The CDR3 DNA is TGCGCCAGCAGCTTGGTACTAGCGGGAGATAGCAATGAGCAGTTCTTC. Its translation is CASSLVLAGDSNEQFF. The V gene is TRBV5-1, the J gene TRBJ2-1; TRBD2 matches 11 bases. This CDR3 has 16 amino acids. The V gene end was trimmed by 0 bases and the J gene end by 6 bases; junction bases not matched to a gene: 5. Germline V gene data show CDR1 as SGHRS and CDR2 as YFSETQ.

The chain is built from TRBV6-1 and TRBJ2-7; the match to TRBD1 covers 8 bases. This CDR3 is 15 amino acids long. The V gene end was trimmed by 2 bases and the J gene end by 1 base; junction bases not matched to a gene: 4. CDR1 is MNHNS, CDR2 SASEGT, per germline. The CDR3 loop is CASSEPGTGSYEQYF. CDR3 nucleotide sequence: TGTGCCAGCAGTGAACCCGGGACAGGATCCTACGAGCAGTACTTC.

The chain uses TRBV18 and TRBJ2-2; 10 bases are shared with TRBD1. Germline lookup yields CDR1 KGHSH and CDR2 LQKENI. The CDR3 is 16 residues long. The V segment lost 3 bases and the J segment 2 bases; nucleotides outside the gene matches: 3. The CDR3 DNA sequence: TGTGCCAGCTCACCGCCGACAGGGGGCAACACCGGGGAGCTGTTTTTT. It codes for CASSPPTGGNTGELFF. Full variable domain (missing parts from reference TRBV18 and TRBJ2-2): NAGVMQNPRHLVRRRGQEARLRCSPMKGHSHVYWYRQLPEEGLKFMVYLQKENIIDESGMPKERFSAEFPKEGPSILRIQQVVRGDSAAYFCASSPPTGGNTGELFFGEGSRLTVL.

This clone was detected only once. The DNA for the CDR3 is TGTGCCAGCAGGAGTGGCGGGATCATCAATGAGCAGTTCTTC. Protein: CASRSGGIINEQFF. The chain combines TRBV7-9 with TRBJ2-1; D might be TRBD2 (6 bases). Germline CDR1 and CDR2: SEHNR and FQNEAQ (reference sequence). The CDR3 spans 14 residues. The V end was cut by 6 bases, the J end by 6 bases, with 15 bases between.

CDR3 protein: CASSLYDRGYTF. The CDR3 DNA is TGTGCCAGCAGTTTATACGACAGAGGCTACACCTTC. The gene calls are TRBV28 and TRBJ1-2; TRBD1 is a possible D gene (5 bases). From germline, CDR1 is MDHEN and CDR2 SYDVKM. V gave up 1 base and J gave up 8 bases, with 8 bases separating them. CDR3 length: 12 amino acids.

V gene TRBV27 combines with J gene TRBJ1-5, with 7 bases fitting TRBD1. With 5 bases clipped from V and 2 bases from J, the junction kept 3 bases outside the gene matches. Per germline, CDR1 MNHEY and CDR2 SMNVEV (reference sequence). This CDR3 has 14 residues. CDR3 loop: CASSPGTGNQPQHF. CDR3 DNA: TGTGCCAGCAGTCCCGGGACAGGCAATCAGCCCCAGCATTTT.

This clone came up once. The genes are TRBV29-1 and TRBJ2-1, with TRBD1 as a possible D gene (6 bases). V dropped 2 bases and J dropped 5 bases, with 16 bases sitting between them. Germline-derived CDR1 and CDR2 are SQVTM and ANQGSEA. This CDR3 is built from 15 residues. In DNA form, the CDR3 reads TGCAGCGTTGAAAGGGTACAGGGTTTAAACAATGAGCAGTTCTTC. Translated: CSVERVQGLNNEQFF.

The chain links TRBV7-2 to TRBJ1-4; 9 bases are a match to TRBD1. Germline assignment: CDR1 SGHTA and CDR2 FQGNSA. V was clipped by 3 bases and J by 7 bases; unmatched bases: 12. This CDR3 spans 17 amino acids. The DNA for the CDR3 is TGTGCCAGCAGCTTTGGGCAAACAGGGGGCGGGGGTGAAAAACTGTTTTTT. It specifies CASSFGQTGGGGEKLFF.

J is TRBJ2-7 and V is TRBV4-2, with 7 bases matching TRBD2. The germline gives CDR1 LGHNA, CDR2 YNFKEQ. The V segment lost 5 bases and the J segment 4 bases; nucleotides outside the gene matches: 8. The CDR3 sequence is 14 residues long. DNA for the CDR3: TGTGCCAGCAGCGGGAGGGAAACTGGGTACGAGCAGTACTTC. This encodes CASSGRETGYEQYF.

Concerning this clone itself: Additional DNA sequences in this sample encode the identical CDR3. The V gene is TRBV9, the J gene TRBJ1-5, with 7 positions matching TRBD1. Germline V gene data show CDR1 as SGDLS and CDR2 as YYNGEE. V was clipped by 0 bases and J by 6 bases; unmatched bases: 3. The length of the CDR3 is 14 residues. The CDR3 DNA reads TGTGCCAGCAGCGTAGGACAGGGTGGTCAGCCCCAGCATTTT. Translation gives CASSVGQGGQPQHF.

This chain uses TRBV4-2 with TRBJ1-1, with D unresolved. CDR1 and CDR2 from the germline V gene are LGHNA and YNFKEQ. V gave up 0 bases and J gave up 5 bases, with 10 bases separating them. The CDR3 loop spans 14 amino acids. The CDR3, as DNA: TGTGCCAGCAGCCAAGATCAGGCAGAAACTGAAGCTTTCTTT. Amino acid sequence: CASSQDQAETEAFF.

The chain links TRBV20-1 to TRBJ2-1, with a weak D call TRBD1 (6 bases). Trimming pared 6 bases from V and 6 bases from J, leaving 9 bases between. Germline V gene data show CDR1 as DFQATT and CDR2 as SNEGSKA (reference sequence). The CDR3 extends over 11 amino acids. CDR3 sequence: CSAAGANEQFF. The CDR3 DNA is TGCAGTGCAGCAGGGGCCAATGAGCAGTTCTTC.

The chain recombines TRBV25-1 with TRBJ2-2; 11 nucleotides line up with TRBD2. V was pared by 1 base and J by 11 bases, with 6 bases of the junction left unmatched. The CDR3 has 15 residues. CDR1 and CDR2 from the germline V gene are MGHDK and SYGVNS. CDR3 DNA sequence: TGTGCCAGCAGTGAATTCGTAGCGGGAGGGCGAGAGCTGTTTTTT. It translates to CASSEFVAGGRELFF.

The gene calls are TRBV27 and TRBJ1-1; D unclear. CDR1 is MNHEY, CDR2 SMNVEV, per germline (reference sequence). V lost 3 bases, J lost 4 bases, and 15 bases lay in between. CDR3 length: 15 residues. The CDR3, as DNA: TGTGCCAGCAGTTTCCGTGGCAGGTCACGCACTGAAGCTTTCTTT. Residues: CASSFRGRSRTEAFF.

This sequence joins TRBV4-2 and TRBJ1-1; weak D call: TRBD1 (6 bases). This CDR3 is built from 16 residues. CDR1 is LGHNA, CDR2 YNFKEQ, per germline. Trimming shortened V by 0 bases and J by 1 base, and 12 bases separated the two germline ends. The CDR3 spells CASSQEQGLPNTEAFF. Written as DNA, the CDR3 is TGTGCCAGCAGCCAAGAACAGGGCCTGCCGAACACTGAAGCTTTCTTT.